The entry below describes one T cell receptor beta chain. Participants reported their clinical history, and cohort assignment relied on those reports. The record originates from a study of blood T cell repertoires in COVID-19. Study summary: Samples came from the United States, Italy and Spain, spanning acute and convalescent COVID-19.

Germline CDR1 and CDR2: MNHEY and SMNVEV (reference sequence). V was trimmed by 8 bases and J by 4 bases, leaving 17 bases between them. The CDR3 length is 14 residues. TCRdb's copy holds only in-frame clones and misses some; the assay was immunoSEQ multiplex PCR. The sample contains 150,000 to 200,000 clones, 65% to 80% of which appear only once. The rearrangement links TRBV27 to TRBJ1-2; no definite D call. The sample comprised PBMCs or T cells enriched from blood (not recorded which). The origin of this receptor is a woman in her sixties or seventies in a cohort exposed to, infected with or recovered from COVID-19 (not recorded which). As DNA, the CDR3 is TGTGCCAGCCGCCGTGTGGCAGGCTCCTATGGCTACACCTTC. Translation: CASRRVAGSYGYTF.